The clone carrying this T cell receptor (beta chain) was seen just once. The antigen is undetermined. The sample is drawn from a study of glioma-infiltrating T cells after dendritic cell vaccination. Study-level information: Patients received autologous tumor lysate-pulsed dendritic cell vaccination between the early 2000s and the early 2010s. Points from the study as a whole: The cohort had few patients with full blood and tumor sets. Patients with more pretreatment TILs had longer time to progression and survival.

Patients had residual fresh-frozen tumor tissue and more than two years of survival data. There are 18 residues in the CDR3. Germline loops: CDR1 SGHTA, CDR2 FQGTGA. Trimming at V came to 5 bases and at J to 4 bases, leaving 17 bases not matched to a gene. The data were produced by immunoSEQ multiplex PCR, yet TCRdb's version contains in-frame clones alone and is incomplete. The data contain 65,000 to 90,000 clones, 82% of them singletons. Sequencing used blood, obtained before dendritic cell vaccination. The source of this sequence is a human donor with glioblastoma. The gene calls are TRBV7-3 and TRBJ2-1; 7 nucleotides agree with TRBD1. The CDR3, as DNA: TGTGCCAGCAGCCCCACACCGACAGGGCTTGGTCGGTACAATGAGCAGTTCTTC. It translates to CASSPTPTGLGRYNEQFF.